This TCR beta chain was profiled in a study of sequential checkpoint blockade in melanoma. Overall study context: Patients were randomized 1:1 to nivolumab-then-ipilimumab or ipilimumab-then-nivolumab first-line. Both treatment sequences were followed by maintenance nivolumab.

Treatment noted: randomized to nivolumab then ipilimumab (arm A) or the reverse (arm B). Sequencing used immunoSEQ multiplex PCR; TCRdb keeps in-frame clones, though not all of them. The sample has around 34,000 clones, approximately 81% seen once. Per the germline V gene, CDR1 is MNHEY and CDR2 is SMNVEV (reference sequence). V lost 4 bases, J lost 8 bases, and 12 bases lay in between. This CDR3 region has 14 residues. This TCR came from a human donor with melanoma. The input for sequencing was CD8+ T cells sorted from blood (inferred from file names), taken from a patient given nivolumab and ipilimumab in sequence. The chain recombines TRBV27 with TRBJ1-6; D might be TRBD1 (6 bases). DNA for the CDR3: TGTGCCAGCAGTTATGGGGGGGCGCATTCACCCCTCCACTTT. This encodes CASSYGGAHSPLHF.